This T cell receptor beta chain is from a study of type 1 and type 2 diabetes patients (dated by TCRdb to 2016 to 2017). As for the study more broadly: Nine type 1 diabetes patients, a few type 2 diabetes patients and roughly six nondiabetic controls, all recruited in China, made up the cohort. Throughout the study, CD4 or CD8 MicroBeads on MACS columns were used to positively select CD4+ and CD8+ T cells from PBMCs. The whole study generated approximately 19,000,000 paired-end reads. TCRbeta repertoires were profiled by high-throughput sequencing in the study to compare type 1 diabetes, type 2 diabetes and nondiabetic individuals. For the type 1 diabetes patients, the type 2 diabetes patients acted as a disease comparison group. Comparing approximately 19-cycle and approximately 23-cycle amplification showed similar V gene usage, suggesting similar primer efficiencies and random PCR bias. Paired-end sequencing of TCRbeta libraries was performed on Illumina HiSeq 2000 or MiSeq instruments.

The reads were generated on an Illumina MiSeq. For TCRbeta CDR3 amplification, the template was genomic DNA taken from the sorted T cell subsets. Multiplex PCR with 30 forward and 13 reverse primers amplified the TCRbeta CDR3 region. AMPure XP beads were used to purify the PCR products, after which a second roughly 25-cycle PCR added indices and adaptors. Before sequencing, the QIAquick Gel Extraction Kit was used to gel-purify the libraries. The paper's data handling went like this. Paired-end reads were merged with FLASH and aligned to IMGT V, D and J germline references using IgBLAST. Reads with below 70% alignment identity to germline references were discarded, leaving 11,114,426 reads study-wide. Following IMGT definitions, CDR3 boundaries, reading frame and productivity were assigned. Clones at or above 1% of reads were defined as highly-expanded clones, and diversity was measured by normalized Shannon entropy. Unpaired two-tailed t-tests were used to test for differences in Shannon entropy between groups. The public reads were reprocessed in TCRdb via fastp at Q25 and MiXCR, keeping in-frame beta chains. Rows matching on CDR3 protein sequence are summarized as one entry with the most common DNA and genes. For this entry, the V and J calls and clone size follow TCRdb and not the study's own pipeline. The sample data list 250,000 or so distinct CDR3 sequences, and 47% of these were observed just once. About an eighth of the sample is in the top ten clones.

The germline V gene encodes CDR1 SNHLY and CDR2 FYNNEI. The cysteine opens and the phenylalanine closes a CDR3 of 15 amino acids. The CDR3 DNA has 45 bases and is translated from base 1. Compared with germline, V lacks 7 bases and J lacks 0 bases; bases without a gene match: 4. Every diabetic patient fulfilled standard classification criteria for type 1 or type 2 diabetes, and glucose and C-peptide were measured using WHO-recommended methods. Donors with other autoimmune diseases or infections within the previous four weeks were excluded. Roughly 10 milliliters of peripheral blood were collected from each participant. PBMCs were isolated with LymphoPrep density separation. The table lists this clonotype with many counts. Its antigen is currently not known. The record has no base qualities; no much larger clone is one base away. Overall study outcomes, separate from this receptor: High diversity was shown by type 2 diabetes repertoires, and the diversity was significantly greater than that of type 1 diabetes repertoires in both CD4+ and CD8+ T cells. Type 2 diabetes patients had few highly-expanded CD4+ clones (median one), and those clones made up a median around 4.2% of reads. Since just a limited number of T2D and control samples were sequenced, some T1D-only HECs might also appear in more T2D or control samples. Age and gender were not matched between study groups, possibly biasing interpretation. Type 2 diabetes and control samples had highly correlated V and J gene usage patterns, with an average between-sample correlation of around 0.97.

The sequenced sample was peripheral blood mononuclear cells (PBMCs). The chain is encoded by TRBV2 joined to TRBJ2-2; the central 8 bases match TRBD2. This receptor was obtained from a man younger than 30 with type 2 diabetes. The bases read TGTGCCAGCACTGGACTAGCATCGAACACCGGGGAGCTGTTTTTT. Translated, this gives CASTGLASNTGELFF.